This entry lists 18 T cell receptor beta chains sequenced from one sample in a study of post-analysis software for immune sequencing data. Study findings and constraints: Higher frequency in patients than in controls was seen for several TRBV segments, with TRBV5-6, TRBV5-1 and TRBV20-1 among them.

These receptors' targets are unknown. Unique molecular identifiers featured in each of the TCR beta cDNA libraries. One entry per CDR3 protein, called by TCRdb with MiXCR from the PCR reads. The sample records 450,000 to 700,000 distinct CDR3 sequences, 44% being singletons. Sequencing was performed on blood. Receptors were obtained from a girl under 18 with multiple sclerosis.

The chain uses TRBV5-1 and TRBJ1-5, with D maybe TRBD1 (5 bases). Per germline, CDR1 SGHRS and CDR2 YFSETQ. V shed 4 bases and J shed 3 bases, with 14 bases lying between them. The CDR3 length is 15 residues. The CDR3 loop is CASSEDTGANQPQHF. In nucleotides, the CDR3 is TGCGCCAGCAGCGAGGACACAGGCGCCAATCAGCCCCAGCATTTT.

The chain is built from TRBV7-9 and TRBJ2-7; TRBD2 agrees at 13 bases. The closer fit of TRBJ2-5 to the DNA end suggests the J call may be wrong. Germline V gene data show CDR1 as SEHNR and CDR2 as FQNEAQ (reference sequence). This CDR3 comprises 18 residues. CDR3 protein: CASSRLTGTSGARETQYF. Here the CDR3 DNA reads TGTGCCAGCAGCCGTTTGACCGGGACTAGCGGGGCTCGGGAGACCCAGTACTTC.

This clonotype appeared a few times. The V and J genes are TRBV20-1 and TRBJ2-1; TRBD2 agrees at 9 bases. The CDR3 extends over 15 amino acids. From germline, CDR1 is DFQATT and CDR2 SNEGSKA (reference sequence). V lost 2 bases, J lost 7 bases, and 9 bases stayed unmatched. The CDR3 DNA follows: TGCAGTGCTAGACCCTCTAGCGGGGTTTTTAATGAGCAGTTCTTC. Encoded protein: CSARPSSGVFNEQFF.

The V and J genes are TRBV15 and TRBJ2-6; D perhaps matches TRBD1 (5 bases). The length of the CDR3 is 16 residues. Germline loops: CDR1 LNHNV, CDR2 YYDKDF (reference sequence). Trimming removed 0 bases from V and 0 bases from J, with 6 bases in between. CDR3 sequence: CATSRDRGSGANVLTF. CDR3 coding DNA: TGTGCCACCAGCAGAGATAGGGGCTCTGGGGCCAACGTCCTGACTTTC.

The CDR3 DNA follows: TGCGCCAGCAGCCAGACGGACATAAACACTGAAGCTTTCTTT. As protein: CASSQTDINTEAFF. The rearrangement links TRBV4-1 to TRBJ1-1; perhaps TRBD1 as D (5 bases). Looked up from germline, CDR1 is MGHRA and CDR2 is YSYEKL. Trimming removed 3 bases at V and 2 bases at J, with 10 bases between. CDR3 size: 14 residues.

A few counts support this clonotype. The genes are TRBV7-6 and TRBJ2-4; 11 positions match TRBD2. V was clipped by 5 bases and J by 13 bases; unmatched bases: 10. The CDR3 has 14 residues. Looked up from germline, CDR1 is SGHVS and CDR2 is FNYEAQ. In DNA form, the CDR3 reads TGTGCCAGCAGCGATCCGGGACTAGCGGATGAGCAGTACTTC. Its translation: CASSDPGLADEQYF.

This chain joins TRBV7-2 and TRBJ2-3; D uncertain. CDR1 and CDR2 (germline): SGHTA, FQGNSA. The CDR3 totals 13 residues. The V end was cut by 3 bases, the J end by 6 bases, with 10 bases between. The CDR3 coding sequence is TGTGCCAGCAGCTTGGGCCCTCTTGATACGCAGTATTTT. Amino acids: CASSLGPLDTQYF.

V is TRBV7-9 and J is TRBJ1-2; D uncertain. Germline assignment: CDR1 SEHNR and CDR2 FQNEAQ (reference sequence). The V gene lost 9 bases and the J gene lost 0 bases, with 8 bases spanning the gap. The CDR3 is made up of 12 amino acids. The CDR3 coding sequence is TGTGCCAGGGAGGCAGCTAACTATGGCTACACCTTC. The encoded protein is CAREAANYGYTF.

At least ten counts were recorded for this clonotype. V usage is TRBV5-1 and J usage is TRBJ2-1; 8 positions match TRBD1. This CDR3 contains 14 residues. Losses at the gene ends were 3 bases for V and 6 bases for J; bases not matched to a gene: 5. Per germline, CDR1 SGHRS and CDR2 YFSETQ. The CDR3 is CASSWRDRPNEQFF. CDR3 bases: TGCGCCAGCAGCTGGAGGGACAGGCCCAATGAGCAGTTCTTC.

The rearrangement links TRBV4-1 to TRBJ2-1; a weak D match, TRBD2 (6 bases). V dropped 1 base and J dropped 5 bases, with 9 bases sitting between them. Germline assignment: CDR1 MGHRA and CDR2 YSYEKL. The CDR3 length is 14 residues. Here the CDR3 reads CASSQGGDHNEQFF. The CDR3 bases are TGCGCCAGCAGCCAAGGCGGGGATCACAATGAGCAGTTCTTC.

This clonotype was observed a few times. The CDR3 nucleotides are TGTGCCAGCAGTCTTAGCGGGGGCACCGGTCATACCGGGGAGCTGTTTTTT. Amino acid sequence: CASSLSGGTGHTGELFF. This rearrangement joins TRBV2 to TRBJ2-2; TRBD2 matches at 9 bases. The ends lost 5 bases at V and 5 bases at J; junction bases unmatched: 12. Germline V gene data show CDR1 as SNHLY and CDR2 as FYNNEI. This CDR3 spans 17 amino acids.

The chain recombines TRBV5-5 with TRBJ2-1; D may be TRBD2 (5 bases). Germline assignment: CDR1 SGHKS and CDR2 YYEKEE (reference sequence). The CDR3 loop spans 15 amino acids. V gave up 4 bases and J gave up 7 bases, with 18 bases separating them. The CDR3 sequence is CASSVGLDARNEQFF. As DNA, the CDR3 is TGTGCCAGCAGCGTCGGACTGGACGCGCGTAATGAGCAGTTCTTC. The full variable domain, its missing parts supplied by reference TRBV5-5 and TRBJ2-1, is DAGVTQSPTHLIKTRGQQVTLRCSPISGHKSVSWYQQVLGQGPQFIFQYYEKEERGRGNFPDRFSARQFPNYSSELNVNALLLGDSALYLCASSVGLDARNEQFFGPGTRLTVL.

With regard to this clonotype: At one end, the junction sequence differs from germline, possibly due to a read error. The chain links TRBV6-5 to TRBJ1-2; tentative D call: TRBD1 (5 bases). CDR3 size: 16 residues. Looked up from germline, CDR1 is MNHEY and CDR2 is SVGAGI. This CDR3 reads CASSSERGGHEHGYTF. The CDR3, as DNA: TGTGCCAGCAGCTCAGAAAGGGGCGGACACGAGCATGGCTACACCTTT.

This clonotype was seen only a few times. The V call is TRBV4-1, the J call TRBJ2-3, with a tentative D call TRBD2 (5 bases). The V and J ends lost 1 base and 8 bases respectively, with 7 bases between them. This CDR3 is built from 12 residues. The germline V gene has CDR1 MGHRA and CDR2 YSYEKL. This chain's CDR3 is CASSQVAGTQYF. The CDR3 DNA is TGCGCCAGCAGCCAAGTGGCGGGTACGCAGTATTTT.

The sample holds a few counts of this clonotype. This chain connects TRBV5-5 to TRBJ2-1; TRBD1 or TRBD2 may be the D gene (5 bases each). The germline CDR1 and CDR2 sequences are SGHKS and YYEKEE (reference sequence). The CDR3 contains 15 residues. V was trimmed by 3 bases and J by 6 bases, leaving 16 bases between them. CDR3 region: CASSSGTRLSNEQFF. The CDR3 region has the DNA TGTGCCAGCAGCTCCGGGACGAGACTTAGCAATGAGCAGTTCTTC.

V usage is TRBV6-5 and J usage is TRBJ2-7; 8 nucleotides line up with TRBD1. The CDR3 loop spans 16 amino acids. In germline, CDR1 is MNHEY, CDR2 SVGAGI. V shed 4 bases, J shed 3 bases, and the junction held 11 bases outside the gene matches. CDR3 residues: CASSSLDRTGYYEQYF. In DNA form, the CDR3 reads TGTGCCAGCAGTTCCCTGGACAGGACAGGGTACTACGAGCAGTACTTC.

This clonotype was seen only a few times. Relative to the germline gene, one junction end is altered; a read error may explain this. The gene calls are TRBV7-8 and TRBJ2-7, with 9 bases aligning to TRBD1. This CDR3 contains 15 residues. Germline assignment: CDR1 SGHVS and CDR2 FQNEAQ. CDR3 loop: CASTLTGTGMYEQYF. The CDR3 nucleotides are TGTGCCAGCACCTTAACCGGGACAGGGATGTACGAGCAGTACTTC.

The CDR3 nucleotides read TGTGCCAGCAGTTACTCGAGCCTTAGCACAGATACGCAGTATTTT. This translates into CASSYSSLSTDTQYF. J is TRBJ2-3 and V is TRBV6-5; D is ambiguous. The CDR3 loop spans 15 amino acids. The germline gives CDR1 MNHEY, CDR2 SVGAGI. V lost 0 bases and J 0 bases, leaving 7 bases between the germline ends.